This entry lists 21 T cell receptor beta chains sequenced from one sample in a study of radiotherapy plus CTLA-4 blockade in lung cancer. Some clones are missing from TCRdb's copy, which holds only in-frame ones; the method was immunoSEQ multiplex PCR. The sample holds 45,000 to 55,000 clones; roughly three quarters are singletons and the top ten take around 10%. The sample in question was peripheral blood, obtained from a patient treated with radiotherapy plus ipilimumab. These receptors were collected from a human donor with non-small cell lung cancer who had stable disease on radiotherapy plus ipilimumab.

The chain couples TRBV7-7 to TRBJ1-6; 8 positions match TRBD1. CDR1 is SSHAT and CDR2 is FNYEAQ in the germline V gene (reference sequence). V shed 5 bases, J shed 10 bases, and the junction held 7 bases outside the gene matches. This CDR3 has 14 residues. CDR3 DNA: TGTGCCAGCAGCCCTAGGACAGGGTTGTCACCCCTCCACTTT. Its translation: CASSPRTGLSPLHF.

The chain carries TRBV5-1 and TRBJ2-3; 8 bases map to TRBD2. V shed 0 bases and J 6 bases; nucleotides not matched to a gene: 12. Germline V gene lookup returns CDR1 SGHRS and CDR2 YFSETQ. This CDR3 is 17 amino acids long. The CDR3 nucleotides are TGCGCCAGCAGCTTGGTTCTGGGAAGCGGGGGTAAGGATACGCAGTATTTT. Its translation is CASSLVLGSGGKDTQYF.

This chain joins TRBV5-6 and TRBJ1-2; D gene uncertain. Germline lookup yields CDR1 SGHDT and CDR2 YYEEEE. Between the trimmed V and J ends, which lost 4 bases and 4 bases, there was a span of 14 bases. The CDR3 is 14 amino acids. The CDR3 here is CASSPGGSFYGYTF. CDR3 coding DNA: TGTGCCAGCAGCCCTGGTGGCAGTTTCTATGGCTACACCTTC.

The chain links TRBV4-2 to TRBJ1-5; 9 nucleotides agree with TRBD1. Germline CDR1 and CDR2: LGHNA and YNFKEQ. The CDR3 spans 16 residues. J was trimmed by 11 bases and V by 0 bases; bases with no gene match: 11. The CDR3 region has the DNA TGTGCCAGCAGCCAAGAAGGACAGACAGGGGGGTTGGCCCAGCATTTT. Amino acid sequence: CASSQEGQTGGLAQHF.

DNA for the CDR3: TGTGCCAGCAGCTTAGCGGGGGCATCTTCCCAAGCTTTCTTT. Its protein is CASSLAGASSQAFF. The chain is built from TRBV7-8 and TRBJ1-1; TRBD1 might be the D (6 bases). Per the germline V gene, CDR1 is SGHVS and CDR2 is FQNEAQ. With 0 bases removed from V and 9 bases from J, the gap between germline ends came to 14 bases. This CDR3 is built from 14 residues.

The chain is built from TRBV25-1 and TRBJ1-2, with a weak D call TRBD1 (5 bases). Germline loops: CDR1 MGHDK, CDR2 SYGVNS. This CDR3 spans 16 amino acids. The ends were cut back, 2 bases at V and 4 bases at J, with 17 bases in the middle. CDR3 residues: CASSEPAGRIGYGYTF. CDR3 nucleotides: TGTGCCAGCAGTGAACCTGCGGGGCGAATAGGCTATGGCTACACCTTC.

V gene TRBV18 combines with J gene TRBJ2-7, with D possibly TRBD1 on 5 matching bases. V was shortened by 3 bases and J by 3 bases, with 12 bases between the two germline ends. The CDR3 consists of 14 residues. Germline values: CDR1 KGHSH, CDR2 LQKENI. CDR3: CASSPNWQGYEQYF. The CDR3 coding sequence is TGTGCCAGCTCACCGAATTGGCAGGGCTACGAGCAGTACTTC.

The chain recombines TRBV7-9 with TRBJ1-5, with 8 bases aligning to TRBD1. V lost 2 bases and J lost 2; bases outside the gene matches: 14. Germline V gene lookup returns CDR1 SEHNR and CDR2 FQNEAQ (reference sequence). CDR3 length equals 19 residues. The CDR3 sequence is CASSLTPDRDLRRNQPQHF. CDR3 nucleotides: TGTGCCAGCAGCTTAACCCCGGACAGGGACCTGCGCCGCAATCAGCCCCAGCATTTT. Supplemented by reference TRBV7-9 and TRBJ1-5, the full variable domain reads DTGVSQNPRHKITKRGQNVTFRCDPISEHNRLYWYRQTLGQGPEFLTYFQNEAQLEKSRLLSDRFSAERPKGSFSTLEIQRTEQGDSAMYLCASSLTPDRDLRRNQPQHFGDGTRLSIL.

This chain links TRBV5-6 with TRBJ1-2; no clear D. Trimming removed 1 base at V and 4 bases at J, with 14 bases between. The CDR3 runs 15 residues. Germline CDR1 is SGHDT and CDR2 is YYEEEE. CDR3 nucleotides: TGTGCCAGCAGCTTGCCTGCCCGAACCCCCTATGGCTACACCTTC. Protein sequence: CASSLPARTPYGYTF.

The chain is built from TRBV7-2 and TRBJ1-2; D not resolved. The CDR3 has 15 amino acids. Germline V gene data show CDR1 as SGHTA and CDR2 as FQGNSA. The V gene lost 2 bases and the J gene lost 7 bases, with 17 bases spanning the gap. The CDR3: CASSLTSGMTVGYTF. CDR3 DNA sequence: TGTGCCAGCAGCTTAACTTCCGGGATGACGGTTGGCTACACCTTC.

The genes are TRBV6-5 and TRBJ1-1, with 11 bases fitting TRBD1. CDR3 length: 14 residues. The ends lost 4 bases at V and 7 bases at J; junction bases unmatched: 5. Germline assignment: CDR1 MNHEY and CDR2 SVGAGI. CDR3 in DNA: TGTGCCAGCAGTTCGGGACAGGGGGTAAGTGAAGCTTTCTTT. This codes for CASSSGQGVSEAFF.

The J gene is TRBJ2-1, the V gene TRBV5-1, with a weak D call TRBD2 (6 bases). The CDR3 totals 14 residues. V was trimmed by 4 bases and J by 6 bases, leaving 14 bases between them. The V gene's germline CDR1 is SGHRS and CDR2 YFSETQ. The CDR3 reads CASSLGPSVNEQFF. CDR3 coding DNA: TGCGCCAGCAGCCTAGGGCCTAGCGTCAATGAGCAGTTCTTC.

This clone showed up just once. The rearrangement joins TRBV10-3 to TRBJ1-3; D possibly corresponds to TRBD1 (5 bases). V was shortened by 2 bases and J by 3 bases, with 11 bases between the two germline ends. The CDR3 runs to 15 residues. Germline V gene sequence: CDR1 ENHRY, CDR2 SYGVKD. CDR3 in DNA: TGTGCCATCAGTGAGAGCGGGACGCTTGGAAACACCATATATTTT. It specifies CAISESGTLGNTIYF.

The CDR3 protein is CASSLVRGTTEAFF. The CDR3 DNA reads TGTGCCAGCAGTTTGGTCAGGGGGACCACTGAAGCTTTCTTT. The V call is TRBV28, the J call TRBJ1-1; TRBD1 agrees at 7 bases. After removal of 3 bases from V and 4 bases from J, the junction contained 5 bases not matched to a gene. The CDR3 spans 14 residues. CDR1 MDHEN and CDR2 SYDVKM come from the germline V gene.

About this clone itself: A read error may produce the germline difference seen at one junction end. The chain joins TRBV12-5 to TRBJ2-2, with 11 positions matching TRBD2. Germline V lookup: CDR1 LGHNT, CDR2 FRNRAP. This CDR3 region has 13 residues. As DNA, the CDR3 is TGTGCTAGTGGTCCCTATAGCGGGGGGGTGCTGTTTTTT. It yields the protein CASGPYSGGVLFF.

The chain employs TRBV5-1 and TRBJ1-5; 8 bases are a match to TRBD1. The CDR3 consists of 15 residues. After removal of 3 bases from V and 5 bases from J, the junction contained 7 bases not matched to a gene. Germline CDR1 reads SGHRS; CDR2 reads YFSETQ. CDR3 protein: CASSWDRRMDQPQHF. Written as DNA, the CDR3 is TGCGCCAGCAGCTGGGACAGGAGGATGGATCAGCCCCAGCATTTT.

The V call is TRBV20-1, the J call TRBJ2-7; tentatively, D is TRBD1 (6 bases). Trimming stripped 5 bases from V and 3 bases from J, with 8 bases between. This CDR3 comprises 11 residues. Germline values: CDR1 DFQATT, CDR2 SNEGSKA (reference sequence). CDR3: CSAGGSYEQYV. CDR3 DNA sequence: TGCAGTGCTGGGGGCAGCTACGAGCAGTACGTC.

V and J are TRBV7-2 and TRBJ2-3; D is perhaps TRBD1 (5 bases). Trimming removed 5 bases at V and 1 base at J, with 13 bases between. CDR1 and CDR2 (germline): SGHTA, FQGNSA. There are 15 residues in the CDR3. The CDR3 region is CASSPQTEGTDTQYF. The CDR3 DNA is TGTGCCAGCAGCCCCCAGACAGAAGGCACAGATACGCAGTATTTT.

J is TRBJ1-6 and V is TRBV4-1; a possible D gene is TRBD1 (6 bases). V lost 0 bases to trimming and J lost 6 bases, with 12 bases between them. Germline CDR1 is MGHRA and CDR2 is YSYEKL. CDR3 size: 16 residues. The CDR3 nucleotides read TGCGCCAGCAGCCAAGATAGGGCGGGGGCTAATTCACCCCTCCACTTT. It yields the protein CASSQDRAGANSPLHF.

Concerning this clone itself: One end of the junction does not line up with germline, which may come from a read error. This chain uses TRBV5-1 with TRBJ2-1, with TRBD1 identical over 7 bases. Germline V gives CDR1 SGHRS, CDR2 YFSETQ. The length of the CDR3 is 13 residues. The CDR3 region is CASSLVGDSYTIF. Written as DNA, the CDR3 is TGCGCCAGCAGCTTGGTCGGGGACAGTTATACGATCTTC.

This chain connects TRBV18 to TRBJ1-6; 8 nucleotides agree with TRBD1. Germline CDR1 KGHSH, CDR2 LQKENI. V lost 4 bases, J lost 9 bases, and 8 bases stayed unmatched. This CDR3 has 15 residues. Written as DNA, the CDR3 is TGTGCCAGCTCACAAGGGACAGGTGATGTTTCACCCCTCCACTTT. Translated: CASSQGTGDVSPLHF.